A selection of T cell receptor beta chains follows, all from one sample in a study of blood T cell repertoires in COVID-19. Clones were read by immunoSEQ multiplex PCR, and TCRdb kept only the in-frame ones, dropping some. There are roughly 26,000 clones in the sample; roughly 92% occur only once, and around 2.1% lies in the top ten. The material sequenced was peripheral blood. These receptors all stem from a human donor in a cohort sampled during active COVID-19. The CDR3 runs from the conserved cysteine through the conserved F or W. Fields, in order: V gene, D gene, clone size, J gene, CDR3 protein, CDR3 DNA. D genes are given only for firm matches. Clone sizes are given selectively: once, few, many, or a class where the clone is expanded.

v_call: TRBV7-8; d_call: NA; clone_size: NA; j_call: TRBJ2-7; cdr3_aa: CASSKSGPSSYEQYF; cdr3_nt: TGTGCCAGCAGCAAGAGCGGTCCGAGCTCCTACGAGCAGTACTTC
v_call: TRBV6-2/TRBV6-3; d_call: TRBD1; clone_size: NA; j_call: TRBJ2-2; cdr3_aa: CASSGQGWELFF; cdr3_nt: TGTGCCAGCAGTGGACAGGGTTGGGAGCTGTTTTTT
v_call: TRBV2; d_call: TRBD2; clone_size: NA; j_call: TRBJ2-1; cdr3_aa: CASSGQLAGGGQFF; cdr3_nt: TGTGCCAGCAGTGGACAACTAGCGGGAGGGGGACAGTTCTTC
v_call: TRBV5-6; d_call: TRBD1; clone_size: NA; j_call: TRBJ2-2; cdr3_aa: CASRRGQVPTGELFF; cdr3_nt: TGTGCCAGCAGGCGAGGACAGGTACCTACCGGGGAGCTGTTTTTT
v_call: TRBV7-9; d_call: TRBD2; clone_size: NA; j_call: TRBJ2-4; cdr3_aa: CASSPSGTSGRRNIQYF; cdr3_nt: TGTGCCAGCAGCCCTAGTGGGACTAGCGGGCGAAGAAACATTCAGTACTTC
v_call: TRBV6-1; d_call: NA; clone_size: NA; j_call: TRBJ1-6; cdr3_aa: CASSDTANSPLHF; cdr3_nt: TGTGCCAGCAGTGATACAGCTAATTCACCCCTCCACTTT
v_call: TRBV6-6; d_call: NA; clone_size: NA; j_call: TRBJ2-1; cdr3_aa: CASSYPGGGNNEQFF; cdr3_nt: TGTGCCAGCAGTTACCCCGGCGGGGGCAACAATGAGCAGTTCTTC
v_call: TRBV7-3; d_call: NA; clone_size: NA; j_call: TRBJ2-7; cdr3_aa: CASSPGPPGLSYEQYF; cdr3_nt: TGTGCCAGCAGCCCCGGCCCTCCGGGACTCTCATACGAGCAGTACTTC
v_call: TRBV11-3; d_call: NA; clone_size: NA; j_call: TRBJ2-6; cdr3_aa: CASSFRLSGANVLTF; cdr3_nt: TGTGCCAGCAGCTTTCGTCTTTCTGGGGCCAACGTCCTGACTTTC
v_call: TRBV6-4; d_call: TRBD1; clone_size: NA; j_call: TRBJ1-6; cdr3_aa: CASSDSGTGGVGSPLHF; cdr3_nt: TGTGCCAGCAGTGACTCCGGGACAGGGGGCGTCGGTTCACCCCTCCACTTT
v_call: TRBV9; d_call: TRBD1; clone_size: few; j_call: TRBJ2-2; cdr3_aa: CASSPRQGASTGELFF; cdr3_nt: TGTGCCAGCAGCCCACGACAGGGGGCGAGCACCGGGGAGCTGTTTTTT
v_call: TRBV18; d_call: NA; clone_size: NA; j_call: TRBJ1-2; cdr3_aa: CASSPPGDGYTF; cdr3_nt: TGTGCCAGCTCACCCCCGGGAGATGGCTACACCTTC
v_call: TRBV7-3; d_call: TRBD2; clone_size: NA; j_call: TRBJ2-3; cdr3_aa: CASSRKGLTDTQYF; cdr3_nt: TGTGCCAGCAGCCGAAAGGGACTAACAGATACGCAGTATTTT
v_call: TRBV5-8; d_call: TRBD1; clone_size: NA; j_call: TRBJ2-7; cdr3_aa: CASSLKQGAPYEQYF; cdr3_nt: TGTGCCAGCAGCTTAAAACAGGGGGCTCCCTACGAGCAGTACTTC
v_call: TRBV27; d_call: TRBD1; clone_size: NA; j_call: TRBJ1-1; cdr3_aa: CASRQDRGAEAFF; cdr3_nt: TGTGCCAGCAGACAGGACAGGGGCGCTGAAGCTTTCTTT
v_call: TRBV7-2; d_call: TRBD2; clone_size: NA; j_call: TRBJ2-5; cdr3_aa: CASSSLAGYETQYF; cdr3_nt: TGTGCCAGCAGTTCGCTAGCGGGGTACGAGACCCAGTACTTC
v_call: TRBV18; d_call: NA; clone_size: NA; j_call: TRBJ1-1; cdr3_aa: CASSPREGGDTEAFF; cdr3_nt: TGTGCCAGCTCACCCAGGGAGGGGGGCGATACTGAAGCTTTCTTT
v_call: TRBV2; d_call: TRBD1; clone_size: NA; j_call: TRBJ1-2; cdr3_aa: CASRPGQGAWLNGYTF; cdr3_nt: TGTGCCAGCAGGCCGGGACAGGGGGCCTGGTTGAATGGCTACACCTTC
v_call: TRBV6-5; d_call: NA; clone_size: NA; j_call: TRBJ1-6; cdr3_aa: CASRVVSDPGSPLHF; cdr3_nt: TGTGCCAGCAGAGTTGTATCGGATCCGGGTTCACCCCTCCACTTT
v_call: TRBV4-1; d_call: NA; clone_size: NA; j_call: TRBJ2-7; cdr3_aa: CASSQERASAEQYF; cdr3_nt: TGCGCCAGCAGCCAAGAACGGGCTAGCGCCGAGCAGTACTTC
v_call: TRBV27; d_call: NA; clone_size: NA; j_call: TRBJ1-6; cdr3_aa: CASSFEGAPLHF; cdr3_nt: TGTGCCAGCAGTTTTGAGGGAGCACCCCTCCACTTT
v_call: TRBV12-3/TRBV12-4; d_call: TRBD2; clone_size: NA; j_call: TRBJ2-1; cdr3_aa: CASSPTSVGEQFF; cdr3_nt: TGTGCCAGCAGTCCTACTAGCGTAGGTGAGCAGTTCTTC
v_call: TRBV30; d_call: NA; clone_size: NA; j_call: TRBJ1-2; cdr3_aa: CAWNLNGRANYGYTF; cdr3_nt: TGTGCCTGGAATCTAAATGGCAGGGCCAACTATGGCTACACCTTC
v_call: TRBV27; d_call: TRBD1; clone_size: NA; j_call: TRBJ2-7; cdr3_aa: CASRPQGALPYEQYF; cdr3_nt: TGTGCCAGCAGACCACAGGGGGCGCTACCCTACGAGCAGTACTTC
v_call: TRBV6-2/TRBV6-3; d_call: NA; clone_size: NA; j_call: TRBJ1-1; cdr3_aa: CASSYSISRGTEAFF; cdr3_nt: TGTGCCAGCAGTTACTCGATATCCAGGGGCACTGAAGCTTTCTTT
v_call: TRBV3-1/TRBV3-2; d_call: NA; clone_size: NA; j_call: TRBJ1-5; cdr3_aa: CASSQAHQNQPQHF; cdr3_nt: TGTGCCAGCAGCCAAGCTCACCAGAATCAGCCCCAGCATTTT
v_call: TRBV5-6; d_call: TRBD1; clone_size: few; j_call: TRBJ2-1; cdr3_aa: CASSFDRANEQFF; cdr3_nt: TGTGCCAGCAGCTTTGACAGGGCCAATGAGCAGTTCTTC
v_call: TRBV7-9; d_call: NA; clone_size: NA; j_call: TRBJ1-6; cdr3_aa: CASSLGGLGSPLHF; cdr3_nt: TGTGCCAGCAGCCTGGGGGGGCTCGGATCACCCCTCCACTTT
v_call: TRBV4-1; d_call: TRBD2; clone_size: NA; j_call: TRBJ2-7; cdr3_aa: CASSQESWGGSGYEQYF; cdr3_nt: TGCGCCAGCAGCCAAGAGTCTTGGGGGGGTTCGGGTTACGAGCAGTACTTC
v_call: TRBV7-2; d_call: NA; clone_size: NA; j_call: TRBJ1-3; cdr3_aa: CASSLEHGLAGNTIYF; cdr3_nt: TGTGCCAGCAGCTTAGAACACGGACTAGCTGGAAACACCATATATTTT
v_call: TRBV2; d_call: NA; clone_size: NA; j_call: TRBJ1-1; cdr3_aa: CASSSRGNTEAFF; cdr3_nt: TGTGCCAGCAGTTCCCGGGGGAACACTGAAGCTTTCTTT
v_call: TRBV24-1; d_call: NA; clone_size: NA; j_call: TRBJ1-3; cdr3_aa: CATGSGLSSGNTIYF; cdr3_nt: TGTGCCACCGGCTCCGGACTGTCTTCCGGAAACACCATATATTTT
v_call: TRBV6-5; d_call: TRBD2; clone_size: once; j_call: TRBJ2-3; cdr3_aa: CASRLAGTDTQYF; cdr3_nt: TGTGCCAGCAGACTAGCGGGGACAGATACGCAGTATTTT
v_call: TRBV28; d_call: TRBD1; clone_size: NA; j_call: TRBJ1-2; cdr3_aa: CASSFGQGAGGYTF; cdr3_nt: TGTGCCAGCAGTTTCGGACAGGGGGCGGGTGGCTACACCTTC
v_call: TRBV13; d_call: NA; clone_size: NA; j_call: TRBJ1-5; cdr3_aa: CASSSYRENQPQHF; cdr3_nt: TGTGCCAGCAGCTCGTACAGGGAAAATCAGCCCCAGCATTTT
v_call: TRBV5-8; d_call: NA; clone_size: NA; j_call: TRBJ1-5; cdr3_aa: CASSLYPSSGVQTQPQHF; cdr3_nt: TGTGCCAGCAGCTTGTATCCCTCGTCAGGGGTTCAGACTCAGCCCCAGCATTTT
v_call: TRBV30; d_call: TRBD1; clone_size: NA; j_call: TRBJ1-6; cdr3_aa: CAWAGQGNSPLHF; cdr3_nt: TGTGCCTGGGCGGGACAGGGGAATTCACCCCTCCACTTT
v_call: TRBV28; d_call: TRBD1; clone_size: NA; j_call: TRBJ1-4; cdr3_aa: CASSLSGQGGEKLFF; cdr3_nt: TGTGCCAGCAGTTTATCCGGACAGGGCGGGGAAAAACTGTTTTTT
v_call: TRBV6-4; d_call: NA; clone_size: NA; j_call: TRBJ2-1; cdr3_aa: CASRPRGDRGDYNEQFF; cdr3_nt: TGTGCCAGCCGCCCAAGGGGGGACAGAGGGGACTACAATGAGCAGTTCTTC
v_call: TRBV5-4; d_call: NA; clone_size: NA; j_call: TRBJ2-1; cdr3_aa: CASSAVNNEQFF; cdr3_nt: TGTGCCAGCAGCGCAGTGAACAATGAGCAGTTCTTC
v_call: TRBV6-5; d_call: TRBD1; clone_size: NA; j_call: TRBJ1-3; cdr3_aa: CASRQTGVGNTIYF; cdr3_nt: TGTGCCAGCAGACAAACAGGGGTTGGAAACACCATATATTTT
v_call: TRBV3-1/TRBV3-2; d_call: NA; clone_size: NA; j_call: TRBJ1-1; cdr3_aa: CASSPDSTEAFF; cdr3_nt: TGTGCCAGCAGCCCAGACAGCACTGAAGCTTTCTTT
v_call: TRBV3-1/TRBV3-2; d_call: TRBD1; clone_size: once; j_call: TRBJ1-1; cdr3_aa: CASSQVQGVVEAFF; cdr3_nt: TGTGCCAGCAGCCAAGTGCAGGGGGTGGTTGAAGCTTTCTTT
v_call: TRBV5-1; d_call: NA; clone_size: NA; j_call: TRBJ2-3; cdr3_aa: CASSLAGEDTQYF; cdr3_nt: TGCGCCAGCAGCTTGGCTGGAGAGGATACGCAGTATTTT
v_call: TRBV29-1; d_call: TRBD2; clone_size: NA; j_call: TRBJ2-3; cdr3_aa: CSVGSAGEADTQYF; cdr3_nt: TGCAGCGTTGGGTCGGCGGGAGAGGCAGATACGCAGTATTTT
v_call: TRBV4-1; d_call: NA; clone_size: once; j_call: TRBJ1-1; cdr3_aa: CASSQDRGRNTEAFF; cdr3_nt: TGCGCCAGCAGCCAAGATAGAGGTCGGAACACTGAAGCTTTCTTT
v_call: TRBV2; d_call: NA; clone_size: NA; j_call: TRBJ2-7; cdr3_aa: CASSEETGLGYEQYF; cdr3_nt: TGTGCCAGCAGTGAAGAAACAGGGTTAGGGTACGAGCAGTACTTC
v_call: TRBV2; d_call: TRBD2; clone_size: NA; j_call: TRBJ2-5; cdr3_aa: CASSEMGLVKETQYF; cdr3_nt: TGTGCCAGCAGTGAGATGGGACTAGTGAAAGAGACCCAGTACTTC
v_call: TRBV11-3; d_call: TRBD2; clone_size: NA; j_call: TRBJ2-7; cdr3_aa: CASSLDQQAGRDEQYF; cdr3_nt: TGTGCCAGCAGCTTAGATCAACAAGCGGGAAGGGACGAGCAGTACTTC
v_call: TRBV7-3; d_call: TRBD2; clone_size: NA; j_call: TRBJ2-6; cdr3_aa: CASSFTSGASSGANVLTF; cdr3_nt: TGTGCCAGCAGCTTTACTAGCGGGGCGAGCTCTGGGGCCAACGTCCTGACTTTC
v_call: TRBV4-1; d_call: NA; clone_size: NA; j_call: TRBJ2-1; cdr3_aa: CASSQDPSLTSSYNEQFF; cdr3_nt: TGCGCCAGCAGCCAAGACCCCTCCCTCACAAGCTCCTACAATGAGCAGTTCTTC
v_call: TRBV12-3/TRBV12-4; d_call: NA; clone_size: NA; j_call: TRBJ2-7; cdr3_aa: CASGILGGEQYF; cdr3_nt: TGTGCCAGCGGCATACTTGGCGGCGAGCAGTACTTC
v_call: TRBV11-3; d_call: NA; clone_size: few; j_call: TRBJ2-1; cdr3_aa: CASSVDEQFF; cdr3_nt: TGTGCCAGCAGCGTCGATGAGCAGTTCTTC
v_call: TRBV3-1/TRBV3-2; d_call: NA; clone_size: NA; j_call: TRBJ2-5; cdr3_aa: CASSQGGQTQYF; cdr3_nt: TGTGCCAGCAGTCAGGGGGGCCAGACCCAGTACTTC
v_call: TRBV5-1; d_call: TRBD2; clone_size: once; j_call: TRBJ2-3; cdr3_aa: CASSLVLAGNTDTQYF; cdr3_nt: TGCGCCAGCAGCTTGGTACTAGCGGGGAACACAGATACGCAGTATTTT
v_call: TRBV2; d_call: NA; clone_size: NA; j_call: TRBJ2-1; cdr3_aa: CASPEGQGLPSNEQFF; cdr3_nt: TGTGCCAGCCCGGAAGGTCAGGGGTTACCGAGCAATGAGCAGTTCTTC
v_call: TRBV4-1; d_call: NA; clone_size: NA; j_call: TRBJ2-7; cdr3_aa: CASSQEGGTAPSEQYF; cdr3_nt: TGCGCCAGCAGCCAAGAAGGAGGGACAGCCCCCTCCGAGCAGTACTTC